This T cell receptor beta chain was retrieved from a study of T cells in Graves' hyperthyroidism and ophthalmopathy. Germline CDR1 is SGHRS and CDR2 is YFSETQ. The CDR3 has 16 residues. V shed 0 bases, J shed 4 bases, and the junction held 5 bases outside the gene matches. Amplified TCR beta CDR3 regions derived from RNA transcripts. Researchers ran a first-round RT-PCR on the TCR CDR3 using the HTBI primer set. TCRdb recomputed calls from the multiplex PCR reads with MiXCR, one row per CDR3 protein. The sample holds some 650,000 distinct CDR3 sequences; approximately 15% are singletons and the top ten take more than 3%. The study's findings and limits: It was a median about 6 months before onset that the model predicted ophthalmopathy.

Individuals with ophthalmopathy presented a Clinical Activity Score of at least 3, a NOSPECS grade of at least 4 and a duration under 3 months. Patients having uncontrolled infection, another autoimmune disease, pregnancy or lactation were not included. This clonotype came up a few times. Its matching antigen is unknown. This receptor was obtained from a woman aged 40-49 years with Graves' ophthalmopathy. The V call is TRBV5-1, the J call TRBJ2-3; 10 positions agree with TRBD2. The sequenced material came from blood. The CDR3 reads CASSLGSSGSPDTQYF. The DNA for the CDR3 is TGCGCCAGCAGCTTGGGGTCTAGCGGGAGTCCAGATACGCAGTATTTT.